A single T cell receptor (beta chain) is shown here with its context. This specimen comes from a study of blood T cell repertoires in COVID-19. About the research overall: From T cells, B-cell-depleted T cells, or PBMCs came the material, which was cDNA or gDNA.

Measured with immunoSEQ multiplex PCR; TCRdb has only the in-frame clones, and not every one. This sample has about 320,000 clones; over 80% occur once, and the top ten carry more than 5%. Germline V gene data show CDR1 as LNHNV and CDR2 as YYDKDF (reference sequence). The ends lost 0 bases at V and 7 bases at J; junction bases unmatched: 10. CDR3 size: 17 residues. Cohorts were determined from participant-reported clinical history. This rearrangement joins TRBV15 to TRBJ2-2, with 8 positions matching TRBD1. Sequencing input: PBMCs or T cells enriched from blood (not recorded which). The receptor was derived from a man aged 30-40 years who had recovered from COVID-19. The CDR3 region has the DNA TGTGCCACCAGCAGAGATCTTGGCAGGGGGCGAATCGGGGAGCTGTTTTTT. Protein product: CATSRDLGRGRIGELFF.